Presented here are 10 T cell receptor beta chains from one specimen sequenced in a study of T cell changes during pregnancy in multiple sclerosis (dated by TCRdb to between 2019 and 2020). The library was generated by the immunoSEQ multiplex PCR assay. The source is immuneACCESS, and TCRdb retained only in-frame sequences with V and J called. Part of the clones is not carried over; for the studies checked, unresolved V genes explain less than half of this, and the remainder is unexplained. The sample table shows around 50,000 clones, and 85% to 95% are seen once. The ten top clones hold approximately 0.68% of the sample. The material sequenced was CD4+ T cells from peripheral blood mononuclear cells, taken in the third trimester of pregnancy. These receptors were obtained from a female donor with multiple sclerosis, enrolled in a pregnancy study.

This clone came up once. The chain links TRBV6-1 to TRBJ1-3, with a tentative D call TRBD1 (6 bases). Trimming cost V 8 bases and J 4 bases, with 12 bases left between them. The CDR3 runs 13 residues. CDR1 and CDR2 from the germline V gene are MNHNS and SASEGT. CDR3 sequence (DNA): TGTGCCAGCCTCCGGACAGAAGGAAACACCATATATTTT. Protein: CASLRTEGNTIYF.

The chain uses TRBV23-1 and TRBJ1-5; a possible D gene is TRBD1 (5 bases). TRBV23-1 is designated an ORF whose function remains uncertain. This CDR3 comprises 16 residues. V lost 3 bases and J lost 0, with 12 bases in between. Here the CDR3 reads CASSHSDRHSNQPQHF. The DNA for the CDR3 is TGCGCCAGCAGTCATTCCGACAGACATAGCAATCAGCCCCAGCATTTT.

This clone appeared a single time. This sequence joins TRBV19 and TRBJ2-7, with TRBD1 identical over 9 bases. The CDR3 length is 13 residues. The germline V gene has CDR1 LNHDA and CDR2 SQIVND (reference sequence). The V gene end was trimmed by 9 bases and the J gene end by 5 bases; junction bases not matched to a gene: 8. The CDR3 nucleotides read TGTGCCAGCAAACGGACAGGGGCCGACGAGCAGTACTTC. Translated, it gives CASKRTGADEQYF.

This rearrangement joins TRBV29-1 to TRBJ1-1, with a tentative D call TRBD1 (6 bases). This CDR3 is built from 14 residues. The germline CDR1 and CDR2 sequences are SQVTM and ANQGSEA. Trimming pared 6 bases from V and 3 bases from J, leaving 17 bases between. CDR3 bases: TGCAGCGTGGGGGGGGGCAGTCTGCACACTGAAGCTTTCTTT. This encodes CSVGGGSLHTEAFF.

The CDR3 protein is CASSLVDYTEAFF. The CDR3 nucleotides are TGTGCCAGCAGCTTAGTAGATTACACTGAAGCTTTCTTT. The chain carries TRBV7-9 and TRBJ1-1, with D uncertain. With 1 base removed from V and 3 bases from J, the gap between germline ends came to 6 bases. Germline values: CDR1 SEHNR, CDR2 FQNEAQ (reference sequence). The CDR3 covers 13 residues.

The genes are TRBV6-6 and TRBJ1-4, with TRBD1 matching 7 bases. Losses at the gene ends were 4 bases for V and 10 bases for J; bases not matched to a gene: 12. CDR1 MNHNY and CDR2 SVGAGI come from the germline V gene (reference sequence). CDR3 size: 15 residues. In DNA form, the CDR3 reads TGTGCCAGCAGTTCTACAGGGGTCGGGGGGGGAAAACTGTTTTTT. Translation gives CASSSTGVGGGKLFF.

This clone was seen a few times. The chain couples TRBV30 to TRBJ2-2, with 10 bases that match TRBD2. This CDR3 contains 15 residues. Trimming took 8 bases from V and 7 from J; bases not matched to a gene: 13. Germline V gene sequence: CDR1 GTSNPN, CDR2 SVGIG (reference sequence). The CDR3 DNA follows: TGTGCCCTACCGGGGCTAGCGGGAGAATTCGGGGAGCTGTTTTTT. This translates into CALPGLAGEFGELFF.

This clone occurred a few times. The V and J genes are TRBV14 and TRBJ1-1, with TRBD1 as a possible D gene (5 bases). The CDR3 runs to 14 residues. V was pared by 1 base and J by 5 bases, with 11 bases between. Looked up from germline, CDR1 is SGHDN and CDR2 is FVKESK. The CDR3 DNA reads as TGTGCCAGCAGCCAAGTGGCAGGGCGGACTGAAGCTTTCTTT. The encoded protein is CASSQVAGRTEAFF.

The count of this clone is one. V is TRBV27 and J is TRBJ2-3, with TRBD2 identical over 7 bases. After removal of 2 bases from V and 9 bases from J, the junction contained 11 bases not matched to a gene. Per germline, CDR1 MNHEY and CDR2 SMNVEV (reference sequence). This CDR3 is 15 amino acids long. The CDR3 sequence: CASSLGTTGSSTQYF. The CDR3 region has the DNA TGTGCCAGCAGTTTAGGGACTACAGGAAGTTCGACGCAGTATTTT.

The V gene is TRBV9, the J gene TRBJ2-7; possible D gene TRBD2, 7 bases. The CDR3 totals 16 residues. Looked up from germline, CDR1 is SGDLS and CDR2 is YYNGEE. With 0 bases removed from V and 3 bases from J, the gap between germline ends came to 16 bases. The CDR3: CASSVGLGGVNYEQYF. CDR3 bases: TGTGCCAGCAGCGTAGGGTTAGGGGGGGTAAACTACGAGCAGTACTTC.